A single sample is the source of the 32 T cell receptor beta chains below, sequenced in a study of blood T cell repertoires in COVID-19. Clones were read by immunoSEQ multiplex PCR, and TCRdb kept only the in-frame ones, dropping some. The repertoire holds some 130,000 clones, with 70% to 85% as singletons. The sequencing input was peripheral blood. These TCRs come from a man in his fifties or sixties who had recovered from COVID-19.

The CDR3 DNA follows: TGTGCCAGCAGCGAATCCGGGACAGCGACTTTCTCTGGGGCCAACGTCCTGACTTTC. Amino acids: CASSESGTATFSGANVLTF. The chain employs TRBV28 and TRBJ2-6, with 7 bases aligning to TRBD1. Germline CDR1 MDHEN, CDR2 SYDVKM. V was pared by 6 bases and J by 0 bases, with 14 bases of the junction left unmatched. The CDR3 has 19 amino acids.

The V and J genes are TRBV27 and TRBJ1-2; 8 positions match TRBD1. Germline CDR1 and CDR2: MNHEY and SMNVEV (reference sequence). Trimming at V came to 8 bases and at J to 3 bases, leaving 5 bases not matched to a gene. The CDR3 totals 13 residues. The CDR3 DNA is TGTGCCAGCGGTCAGGGGGCGTACTATGGCTACACCTTC. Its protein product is CASGQGAYYGYTF.

For the CDR3, the DNA is TGTGCCAGCAGCGCGGACCCACAGGGAACCTACGAGCAGTACTTC. Its protein product is CASSADPQGTYEQYF. The V call is TRBV9, the J call TRBJ2-7; D is possibly TRBD1 (6 bases). CDR3 length: 15 amino acids. Germline-derived CDR1 and CDR2 are SGDLS and YYNGEE. Between the trimmed V and J ends, which lost 3 bases and 2 bases, there was a span of 15 bases.

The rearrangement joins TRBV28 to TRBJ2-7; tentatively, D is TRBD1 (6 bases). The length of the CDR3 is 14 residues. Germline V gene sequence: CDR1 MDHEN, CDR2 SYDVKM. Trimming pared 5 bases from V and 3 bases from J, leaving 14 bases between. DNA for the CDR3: TGTGCCAGCAGTCCGGACAGCTTGGGCTACGAGCAGTACTTC. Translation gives CASSPDSLGYEQYF.

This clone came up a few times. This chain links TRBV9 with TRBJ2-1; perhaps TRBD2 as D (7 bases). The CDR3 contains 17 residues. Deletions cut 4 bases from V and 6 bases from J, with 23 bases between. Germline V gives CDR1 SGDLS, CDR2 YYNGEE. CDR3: CASSHGLTEGGLNEQFF. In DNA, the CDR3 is TGTGCCAGCAGCCACGGACTGACCGAGGGGGGGCTCAATGAGCAGTTCTTC.

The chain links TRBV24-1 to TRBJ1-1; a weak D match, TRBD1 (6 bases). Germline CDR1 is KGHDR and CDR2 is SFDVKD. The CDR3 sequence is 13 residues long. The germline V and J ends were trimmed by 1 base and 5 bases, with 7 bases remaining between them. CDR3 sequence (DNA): TGTGCCACCAGTGATTTAGGGGGTACTGAAGCTTTCTTT. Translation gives CATSDLGGTEAFF.

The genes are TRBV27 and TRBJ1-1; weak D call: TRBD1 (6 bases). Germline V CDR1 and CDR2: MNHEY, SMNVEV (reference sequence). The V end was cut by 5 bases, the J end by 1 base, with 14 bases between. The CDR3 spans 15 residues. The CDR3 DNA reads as TGTGCCAGCAGTAAACAGGGAACAACGAACACTGAAGCTTTCTTT. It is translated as CASSKQGTTNTEAFF.

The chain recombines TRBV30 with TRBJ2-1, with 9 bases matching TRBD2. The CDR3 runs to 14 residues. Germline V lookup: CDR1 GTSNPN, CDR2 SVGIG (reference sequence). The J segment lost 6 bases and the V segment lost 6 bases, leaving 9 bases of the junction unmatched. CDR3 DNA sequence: TGTGCCTGTAGGGGACTAGCCTACTTCAATGAGCAGTTCTTC. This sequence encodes CACRGLAYFNEQFF.

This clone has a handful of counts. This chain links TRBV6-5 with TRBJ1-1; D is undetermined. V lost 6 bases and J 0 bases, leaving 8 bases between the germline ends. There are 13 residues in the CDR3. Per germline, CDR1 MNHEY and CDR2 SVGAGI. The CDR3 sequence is CASRDTVNTEAFF. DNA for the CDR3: TGTGCCAGCAGAGATACAGTGAACACTGAAGCTTTCTTT.

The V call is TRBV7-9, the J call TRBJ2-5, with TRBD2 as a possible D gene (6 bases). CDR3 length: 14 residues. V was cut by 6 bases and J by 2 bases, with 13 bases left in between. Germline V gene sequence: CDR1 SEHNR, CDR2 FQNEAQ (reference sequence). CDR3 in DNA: TGTGCCAGCAGAGAGGGACTGATTCAAGAGACCCAGTACTTC. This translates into CASREGLIQETQYF.

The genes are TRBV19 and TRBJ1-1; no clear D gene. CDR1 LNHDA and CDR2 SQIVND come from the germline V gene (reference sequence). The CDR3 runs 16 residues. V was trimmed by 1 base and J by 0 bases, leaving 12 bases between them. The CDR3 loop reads CASSIAYTSMNTEAFF. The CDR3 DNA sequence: TGTGCCAGTAGTATAGCGTACACCTCCATGAACACTGAAGCTTTCTTT.

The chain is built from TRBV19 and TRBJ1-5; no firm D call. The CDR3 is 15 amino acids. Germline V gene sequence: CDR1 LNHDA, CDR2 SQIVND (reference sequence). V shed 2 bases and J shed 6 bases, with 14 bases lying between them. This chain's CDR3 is CASSISSGSVQPQHF. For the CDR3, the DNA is TGTGCCAGTAGTATATCCTCGGGATCTGTTCAGCCCCAGCATTTT.

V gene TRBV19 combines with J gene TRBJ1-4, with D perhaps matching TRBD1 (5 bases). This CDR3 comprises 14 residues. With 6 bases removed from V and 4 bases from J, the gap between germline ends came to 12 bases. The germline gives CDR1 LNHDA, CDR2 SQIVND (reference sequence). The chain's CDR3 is CASSPRGNNEKLFF. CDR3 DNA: TGTGCCAGTAGCCCGCGGGGGAATAATGAAAAACTGTTTTTT. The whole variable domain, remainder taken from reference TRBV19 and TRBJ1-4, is DGGITQSPKYLFRKEGQNVTLSCEQNLNHDAMYWYRQDPGQGLRLIYYSQIVNDFQKGDIAEGYSVSREKKESFPLTVTSAQKNPTAFYLCASSPRGNNEKLFFGSGTQLSVL.

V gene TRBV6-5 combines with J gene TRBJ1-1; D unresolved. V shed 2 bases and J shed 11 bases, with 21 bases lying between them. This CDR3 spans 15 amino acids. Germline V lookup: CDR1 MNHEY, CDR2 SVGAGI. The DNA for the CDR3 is TGTGCCAGCAGTTACGACCGCTTTAGCACTCTTGGGGCTTTCTTT. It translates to CASSYDRFSTLGAFF.

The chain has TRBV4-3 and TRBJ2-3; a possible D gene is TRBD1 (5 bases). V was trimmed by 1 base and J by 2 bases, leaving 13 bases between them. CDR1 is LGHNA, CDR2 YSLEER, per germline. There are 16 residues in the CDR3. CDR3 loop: CASSQAFQGDTDTQYF. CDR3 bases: TGCGCCAGCAGCCAAGCTTTCCAGGGCGACACAGATACGCAGTATTTT.

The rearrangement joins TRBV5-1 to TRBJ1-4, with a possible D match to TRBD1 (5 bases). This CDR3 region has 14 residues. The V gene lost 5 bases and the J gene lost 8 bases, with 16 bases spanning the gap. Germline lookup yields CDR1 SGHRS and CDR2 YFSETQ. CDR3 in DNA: TGCGCCAGCAGTCAGTCAGGGCCAGAAGAAAAACTGTTTTTT. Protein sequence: CASSQSGPEEKLFF.

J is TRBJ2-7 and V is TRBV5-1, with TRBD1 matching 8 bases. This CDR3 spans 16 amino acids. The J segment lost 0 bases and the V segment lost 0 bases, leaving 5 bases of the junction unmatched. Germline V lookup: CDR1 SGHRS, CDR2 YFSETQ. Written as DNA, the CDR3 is TGCGCCAGCAGCTTGGGGACAGGGCCCTCCTCCTACGAGCAGTACTTC. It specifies CASSLGTGPSSYEQYF.

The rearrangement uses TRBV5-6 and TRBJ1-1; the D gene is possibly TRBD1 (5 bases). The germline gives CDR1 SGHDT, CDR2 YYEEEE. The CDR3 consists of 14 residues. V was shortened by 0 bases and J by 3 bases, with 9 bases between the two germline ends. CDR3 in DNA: TGTGCCAGCAGCTTGGGTGACAGTTACACTGAAGCTTTCTTT. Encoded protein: CASSLGDSYTEAFF.

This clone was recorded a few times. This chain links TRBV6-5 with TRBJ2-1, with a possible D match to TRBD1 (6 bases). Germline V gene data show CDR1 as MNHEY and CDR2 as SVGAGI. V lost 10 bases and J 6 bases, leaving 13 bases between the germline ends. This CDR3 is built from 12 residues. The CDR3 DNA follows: TGTGCCACAGGGAACAGGGTCAATGAGCAGTTCTTC. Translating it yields CATGNRVNEQFF.

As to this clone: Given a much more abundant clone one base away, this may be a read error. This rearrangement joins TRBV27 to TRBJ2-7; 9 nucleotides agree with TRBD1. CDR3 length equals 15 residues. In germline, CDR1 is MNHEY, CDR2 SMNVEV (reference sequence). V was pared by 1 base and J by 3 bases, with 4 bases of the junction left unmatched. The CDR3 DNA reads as TGTGCCAGCAGTTTATACGGGACAGGGCTCTACGAGCAGTACTTC. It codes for CASSLYGTGLYEQYF.

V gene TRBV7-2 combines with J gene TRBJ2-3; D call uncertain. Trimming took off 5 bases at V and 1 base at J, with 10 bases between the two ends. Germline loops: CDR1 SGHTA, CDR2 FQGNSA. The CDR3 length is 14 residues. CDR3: CASSRPSGTDTQYF. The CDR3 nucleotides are TGTGCCAGCAGCCGTCCTTCGGGCACAGATACGCAGTATTTT.

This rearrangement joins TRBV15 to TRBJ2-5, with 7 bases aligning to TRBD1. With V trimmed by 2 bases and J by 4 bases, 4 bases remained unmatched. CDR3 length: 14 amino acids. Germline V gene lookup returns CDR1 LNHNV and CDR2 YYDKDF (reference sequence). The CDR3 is CATSRRGPAETQYF. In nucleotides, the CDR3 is TGTGCCACCAGCAGAAGGGGGCCGGCAGAGACCCAGTACTTC.

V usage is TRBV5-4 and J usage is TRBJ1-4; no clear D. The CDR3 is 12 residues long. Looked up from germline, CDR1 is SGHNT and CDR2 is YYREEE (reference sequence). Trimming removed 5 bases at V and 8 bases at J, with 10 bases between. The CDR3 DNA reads TGTGCCAGCAGTAACATGGAGGAAAAACTGTTTTTT. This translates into CASSNMEEKLFF.

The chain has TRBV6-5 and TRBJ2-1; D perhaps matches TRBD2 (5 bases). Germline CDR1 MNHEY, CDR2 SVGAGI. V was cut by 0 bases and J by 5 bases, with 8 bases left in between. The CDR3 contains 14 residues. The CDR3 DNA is TGTGCCAGCAGTTACTCCCGGACTGACAATGAGCAGTTCTTC. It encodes CASSYSRTDNEQFF.

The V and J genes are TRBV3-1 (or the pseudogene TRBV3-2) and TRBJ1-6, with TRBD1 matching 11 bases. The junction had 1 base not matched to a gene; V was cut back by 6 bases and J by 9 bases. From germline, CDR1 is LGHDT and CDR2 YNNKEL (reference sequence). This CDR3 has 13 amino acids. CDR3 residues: CASRGTGGSPLHF. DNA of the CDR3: TGTGCCAGCAGAGGGACAGGGGGTTCACCCCTCCACTTT.

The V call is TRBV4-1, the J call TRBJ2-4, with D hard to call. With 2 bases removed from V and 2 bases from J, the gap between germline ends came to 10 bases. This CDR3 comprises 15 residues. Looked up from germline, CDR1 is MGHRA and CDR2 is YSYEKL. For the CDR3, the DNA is TGCGCCAGCAGCCAACTCAATCTACCCAAAAACATTCAGTACTTC. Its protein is CASSQLNLPKNIQYF.

The CDR3 loop is CASSLRQGSYDEQFF. The CDR3 nucleotides are TGTGCCAGCAGCCTTCGACAGGGGTCTTACGATGAGCAGTTCTTC. The chain uses TRBV14 and TRBJ2-1; 8 positions agree with TRBD1. The CDR3 covers 15 residues. J lost 8 bases, V lost 4 bases, and 10 bases had no gene match. Germline CDR1 SGHDN, CDR2 FVKESK.

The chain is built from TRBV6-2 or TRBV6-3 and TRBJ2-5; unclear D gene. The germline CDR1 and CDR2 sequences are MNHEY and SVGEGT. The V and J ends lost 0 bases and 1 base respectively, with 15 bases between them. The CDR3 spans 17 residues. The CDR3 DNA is TGTGCCAGCAGTTACTCTGTAGCAGATCCCCCCCAAGAGACCCAGTACTTC. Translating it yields CASSYSVADPPQETQYF.

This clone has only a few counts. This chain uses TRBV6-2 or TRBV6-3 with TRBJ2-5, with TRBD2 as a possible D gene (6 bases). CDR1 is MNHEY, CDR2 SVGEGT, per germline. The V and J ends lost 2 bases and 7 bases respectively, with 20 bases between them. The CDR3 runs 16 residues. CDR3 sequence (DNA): TGTGCCAGCAGTTACCAACCGGAGGGGAACAAGGGGACCCAGTACTTC. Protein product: CASSYQPEGNKGTQYF.

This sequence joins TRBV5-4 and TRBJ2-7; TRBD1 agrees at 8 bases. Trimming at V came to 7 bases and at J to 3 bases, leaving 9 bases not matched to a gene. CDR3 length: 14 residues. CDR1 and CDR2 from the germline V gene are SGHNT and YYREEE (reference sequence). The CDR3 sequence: CASAIVGQDYEQYF. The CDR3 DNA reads TGTGCCAGCGCAATAGTGGGACAGGACTACGAGCAGTACTTC.

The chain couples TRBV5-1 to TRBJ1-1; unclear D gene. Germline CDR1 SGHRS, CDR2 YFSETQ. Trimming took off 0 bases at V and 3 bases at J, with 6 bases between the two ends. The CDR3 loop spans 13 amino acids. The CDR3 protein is CASSLEEDTEAFF. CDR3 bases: TGCGCCAGCAGCTTGGAGGAGGACACTGAAGCTTTCTTT.

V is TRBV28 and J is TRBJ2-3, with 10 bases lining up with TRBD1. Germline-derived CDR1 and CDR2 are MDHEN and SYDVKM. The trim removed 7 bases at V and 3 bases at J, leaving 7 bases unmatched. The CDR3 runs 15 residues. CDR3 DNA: TGTGCCAGCACGCCCGGGACAGGGGAAACAGATACGCAGTATTTT. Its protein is CASTPGTGETDTQYF.